The source of this T cell receptor (beta chain) is a study of cytomegalovirus exposure and HLA in healthy donors. CDR1 is SGDLS, CDR2 YYNGEE, per germline. CDR3 length: 14 amino acids. V lost 3 bases, J lost 7 bases, and 14 bases lay in between. PCR involved 60 Vbeta and 13 Jbeta primers. Assay used: immunoSEQ multiplex PCR; TCRdb lists only in-frame clones, some missing. The table lists about 230,000 clones, over 65% of them singletons. Input material: PBMCs. The clonotype originates from a human donor in good health. The chain uses TRBV9 and TRBJ1-3; tentative D call: TRBD1 (5 bases). The CDR3 DNA reads TGTGCCAGCAGCGGGGGCAGTACAAAGAACACCATATATTTT. This encodes CASSGGSTKNTIYF.